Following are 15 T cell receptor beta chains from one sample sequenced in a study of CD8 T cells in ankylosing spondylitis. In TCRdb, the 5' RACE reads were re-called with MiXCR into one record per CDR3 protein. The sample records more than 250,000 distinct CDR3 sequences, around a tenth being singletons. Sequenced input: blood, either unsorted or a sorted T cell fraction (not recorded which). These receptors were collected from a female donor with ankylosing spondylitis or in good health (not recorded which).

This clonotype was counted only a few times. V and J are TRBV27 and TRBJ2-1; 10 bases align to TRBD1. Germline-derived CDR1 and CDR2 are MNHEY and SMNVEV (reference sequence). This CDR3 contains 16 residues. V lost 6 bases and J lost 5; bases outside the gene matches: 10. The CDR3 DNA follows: TGTGCCAGCAGCCGACTCCGGGACAGGGGCCACAATGAGCAGTTCTTC. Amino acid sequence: CASSRLRDRGHNEQFF.

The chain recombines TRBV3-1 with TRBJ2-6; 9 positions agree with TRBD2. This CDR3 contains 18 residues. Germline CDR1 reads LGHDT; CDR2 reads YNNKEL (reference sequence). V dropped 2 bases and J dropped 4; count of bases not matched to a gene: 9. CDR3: CASSQLPGLASGANVLTF. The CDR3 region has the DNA TGTGCCAGCAGCCAACTTCCGGGACTAGCTTCCGGGGCCAACGTCCTGACTTTC.

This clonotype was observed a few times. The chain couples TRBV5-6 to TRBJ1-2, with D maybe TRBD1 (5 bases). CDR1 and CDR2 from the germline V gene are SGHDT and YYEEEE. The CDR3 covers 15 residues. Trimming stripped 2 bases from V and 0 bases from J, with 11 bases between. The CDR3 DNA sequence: TGTGCCAGCAGCTTTCTGACACAGGCTAACTATGGCTACACCTTC. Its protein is CASSFLTQANYGYTF.

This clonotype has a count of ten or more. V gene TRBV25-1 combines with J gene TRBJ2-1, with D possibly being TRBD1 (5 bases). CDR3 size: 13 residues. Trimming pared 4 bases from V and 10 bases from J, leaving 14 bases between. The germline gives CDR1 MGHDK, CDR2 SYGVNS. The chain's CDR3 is CASSVGRDNEQFF. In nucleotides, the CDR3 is TGTGCCAGCAGTGTCGGCAGGGATAACGAGCAGTTCTTC.

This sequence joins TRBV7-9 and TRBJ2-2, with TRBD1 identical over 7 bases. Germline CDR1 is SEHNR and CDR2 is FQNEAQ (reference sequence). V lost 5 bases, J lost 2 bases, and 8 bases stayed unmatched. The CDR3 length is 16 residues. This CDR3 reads CASSPRGQPNTGELFF. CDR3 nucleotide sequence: TGTGCCAGCAGCCCCAGGGGACAGCCTAACACCGGGGAGCTGTTTTTT.

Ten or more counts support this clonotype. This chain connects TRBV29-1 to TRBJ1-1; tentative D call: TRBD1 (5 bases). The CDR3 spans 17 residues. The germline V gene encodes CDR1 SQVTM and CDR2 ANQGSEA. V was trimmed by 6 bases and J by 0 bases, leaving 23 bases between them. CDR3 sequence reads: CSVPPGGRMGVNTEAFF. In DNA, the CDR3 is TGCAGCGTCCCTCCGGGCGGACGAATGGGGGTGAACACTGAAGCTTTCTTT.

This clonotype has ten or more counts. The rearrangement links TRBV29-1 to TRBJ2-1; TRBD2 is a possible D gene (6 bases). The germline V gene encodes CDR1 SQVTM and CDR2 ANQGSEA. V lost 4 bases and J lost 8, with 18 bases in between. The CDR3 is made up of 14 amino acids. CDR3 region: CSVGERAPLHEQFF. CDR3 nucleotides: TGCAGCGTTGGGGAGCGGGCCCCTTTACATGAGCAGTTCTTC.

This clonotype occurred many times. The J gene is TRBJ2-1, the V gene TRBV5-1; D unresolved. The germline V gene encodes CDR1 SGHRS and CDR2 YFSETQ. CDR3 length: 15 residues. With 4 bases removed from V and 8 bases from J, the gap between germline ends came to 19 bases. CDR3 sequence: CASSPPGSRGDEQFF. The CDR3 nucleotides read TGCGCCAGCAGCCCGCCGGGCTCTAGAGGCGATGAGCAGTTCTTC. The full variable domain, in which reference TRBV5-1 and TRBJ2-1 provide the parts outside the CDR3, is KAGVTQTPRYLIKTRGQQVTLSCSPISGHRSVSWYQQTPGQGLQFLFEYFSETQRNKGNFPGRFSGRQFSNSRSEMNVSTLELGDSALYLCASSPPGSRGDEQFFGPGTRLTVL.

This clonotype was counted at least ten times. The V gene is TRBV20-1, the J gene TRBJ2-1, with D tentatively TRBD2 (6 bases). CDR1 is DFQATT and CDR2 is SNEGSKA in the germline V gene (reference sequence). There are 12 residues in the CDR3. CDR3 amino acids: CSTGGLIQEQFF. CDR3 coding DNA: TGCAGCACCGGGGGTCTTATACAAGAGCAGTTCTTC.

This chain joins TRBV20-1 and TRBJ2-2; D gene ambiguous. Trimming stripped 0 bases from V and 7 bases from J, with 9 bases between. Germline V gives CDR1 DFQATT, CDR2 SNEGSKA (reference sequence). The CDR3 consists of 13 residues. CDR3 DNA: TGCAGTGCTAGAGAGGCCTTGATCGGGGAGCTGTTTTTT. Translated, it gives CSAREALIGELFF.

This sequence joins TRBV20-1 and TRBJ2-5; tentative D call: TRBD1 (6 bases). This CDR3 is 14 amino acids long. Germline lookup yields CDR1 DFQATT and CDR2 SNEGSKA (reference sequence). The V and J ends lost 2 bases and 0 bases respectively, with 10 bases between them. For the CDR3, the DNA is TGCAGTGCTAGACCGGACAGCCACCAAGAGACCCAGTACTTC. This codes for CSARPDSHQETQYF.

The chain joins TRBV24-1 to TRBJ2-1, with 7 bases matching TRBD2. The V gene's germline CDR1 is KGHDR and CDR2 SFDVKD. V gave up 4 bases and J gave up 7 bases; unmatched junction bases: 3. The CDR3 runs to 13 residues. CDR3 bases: TGTGCCACCAGTGAGGGAGGGAAGAATGAGCAGTTCTTC. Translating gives CATSEGGKNEQFF.

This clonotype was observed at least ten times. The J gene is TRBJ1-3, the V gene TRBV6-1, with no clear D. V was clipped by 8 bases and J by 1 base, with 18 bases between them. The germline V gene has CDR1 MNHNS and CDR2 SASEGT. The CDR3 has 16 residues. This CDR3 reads CASGPRGILSGNTIYF. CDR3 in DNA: TGTGCCAGCGGTCCGCGCGGCATCCTTTCTGGAAACACCATATATTTT.

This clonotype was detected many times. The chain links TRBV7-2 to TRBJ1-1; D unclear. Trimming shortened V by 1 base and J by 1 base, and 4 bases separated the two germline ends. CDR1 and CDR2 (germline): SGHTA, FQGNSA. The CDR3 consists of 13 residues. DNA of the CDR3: TGTGCCAGCAGCTTAGACCAGAACACTGAAGCTTTCTTT. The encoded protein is CASSLDQNTEAFF.

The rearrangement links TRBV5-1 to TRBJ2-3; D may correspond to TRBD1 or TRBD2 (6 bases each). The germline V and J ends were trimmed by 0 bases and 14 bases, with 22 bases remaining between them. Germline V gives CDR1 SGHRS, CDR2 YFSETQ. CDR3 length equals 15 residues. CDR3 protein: CASSLVGQTGDLPYF. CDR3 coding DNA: TGCGCCAGCAGCTTGGTGGGACAAACGGGGGATTTGCCGTATTTT. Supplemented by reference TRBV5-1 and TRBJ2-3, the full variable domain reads KAGVTQTPRYLIKTRGQQVTLSCSPISGHRSVSWYQQTPGQGLQFLFEYFSETQRNKGNFPGRFSGRQFSNSRSEMNVSTLELGDSALYLCASSLVGQTGDLPYFGPGTRLTVL.